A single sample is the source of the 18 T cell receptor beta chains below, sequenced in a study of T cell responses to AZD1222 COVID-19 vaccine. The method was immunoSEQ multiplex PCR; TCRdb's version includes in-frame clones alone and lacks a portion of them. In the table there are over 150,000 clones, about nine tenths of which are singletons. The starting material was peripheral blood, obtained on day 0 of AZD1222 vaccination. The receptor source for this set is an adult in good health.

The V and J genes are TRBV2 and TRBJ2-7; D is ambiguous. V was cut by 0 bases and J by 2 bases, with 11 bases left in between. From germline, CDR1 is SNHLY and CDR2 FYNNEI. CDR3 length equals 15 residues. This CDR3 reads CASSEARTLPYEQYF. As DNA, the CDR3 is TGTGCCAGCAGTGAAGCGCGAACTTTACCCTACGAGCAGTACTTC.

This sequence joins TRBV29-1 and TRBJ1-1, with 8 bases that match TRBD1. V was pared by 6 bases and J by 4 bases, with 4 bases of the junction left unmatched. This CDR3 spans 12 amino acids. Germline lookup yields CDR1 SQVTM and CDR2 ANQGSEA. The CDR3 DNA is TGCAGCGTACCCACAGGGGGCACTGAAGCTTTCTTT. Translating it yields CSVPTGGTEAFF.

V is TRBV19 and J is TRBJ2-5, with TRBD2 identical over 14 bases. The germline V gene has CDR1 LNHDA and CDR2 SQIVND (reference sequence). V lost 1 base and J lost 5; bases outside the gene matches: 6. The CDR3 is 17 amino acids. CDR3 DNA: TGTGCCAGTAGTATAGTTACGGGACTAGCGGGGGTGGAGACCCAGTACTTC. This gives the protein CASSIVTGLAGVETQYF.

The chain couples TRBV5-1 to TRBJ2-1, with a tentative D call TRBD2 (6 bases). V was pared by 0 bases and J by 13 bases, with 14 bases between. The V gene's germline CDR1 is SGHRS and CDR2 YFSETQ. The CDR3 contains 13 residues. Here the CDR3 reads CASSLGSGGIQFF. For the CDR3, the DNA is TGCGCCAGCAGCTTGGGGAGCGGCGGGATCCAGTTCTTC.

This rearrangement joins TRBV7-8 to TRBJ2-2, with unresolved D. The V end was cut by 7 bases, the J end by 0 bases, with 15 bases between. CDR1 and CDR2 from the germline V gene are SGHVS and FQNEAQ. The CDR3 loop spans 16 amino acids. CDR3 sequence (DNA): TGTGCCAGCACACATTCTGAGCACGCGAACACCGGGGAGCTGTTTTTT. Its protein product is CASTHSEHANTGELFF.

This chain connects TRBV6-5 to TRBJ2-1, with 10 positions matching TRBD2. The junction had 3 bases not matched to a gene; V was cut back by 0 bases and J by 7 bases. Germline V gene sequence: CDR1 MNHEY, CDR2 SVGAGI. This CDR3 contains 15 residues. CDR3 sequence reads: CASSYSTSGMNEQFF. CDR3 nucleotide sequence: TGTGCCAGCAGTTACTCAACTAGCGGGATGAATGAGCAGTTCTTC.

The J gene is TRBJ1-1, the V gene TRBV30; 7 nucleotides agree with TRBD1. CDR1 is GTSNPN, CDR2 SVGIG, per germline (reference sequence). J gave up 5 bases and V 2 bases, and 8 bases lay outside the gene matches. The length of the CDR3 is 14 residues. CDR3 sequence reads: CAWSSQGRGTEAFF. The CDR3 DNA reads TGTGCCTGGAGTTCACAGGGGAGGGGAACTGAAGCTTTCTTT.

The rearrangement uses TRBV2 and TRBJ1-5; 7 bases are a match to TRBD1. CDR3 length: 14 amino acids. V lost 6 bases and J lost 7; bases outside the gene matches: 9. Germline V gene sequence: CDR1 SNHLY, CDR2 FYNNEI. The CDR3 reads CASRGQVGTQPQHF. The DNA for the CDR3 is TGTGCCAGCAGAGGACAGGTCGGGACCCAGCCCCAGCATTTT.

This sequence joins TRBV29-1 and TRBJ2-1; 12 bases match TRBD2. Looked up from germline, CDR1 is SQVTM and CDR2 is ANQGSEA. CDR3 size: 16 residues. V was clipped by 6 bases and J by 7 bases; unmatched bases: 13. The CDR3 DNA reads TGCAGCGTGGCTACAATACTAGCGGGAGGAAAAAATGAGCAGTTCTTC. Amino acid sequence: CSVATILAGGKNEQFF.

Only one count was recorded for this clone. CDR3: CASSYLGGGYGYTF. The CDR3 DNA reads as TGTGCCAGCAGCTACCTCGGAGGGGGCTATGGCTACACCTTC. The V call is TRBV7-2, the J call TRBJ1-2; D perhaps matches TRBD1 (6 bases). Germline V gives CDR1 SGHTA, CDR2 FQGNSA. This CDR3 is built from 14 residues. V lost 4 bases and J lost 4, with 13 bases in between. Supplemented by reference TRBV7-2 and TRBJ1-2, the full variable domain reads GAGVSQSPSNKVTEKGKDVELRCDPISGHTALYWYRQSLGQGLEFLIYFQGNSAPDKSGLPSDRFSAERTGGSVSTLTIQRTQQEDSAVYLCASSYLGGGYGYTFGSGTRLTVV.

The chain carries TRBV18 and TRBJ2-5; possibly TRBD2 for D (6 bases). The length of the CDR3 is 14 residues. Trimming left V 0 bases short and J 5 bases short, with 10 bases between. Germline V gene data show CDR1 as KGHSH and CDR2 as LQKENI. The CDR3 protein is CASSPPTGRETQYF. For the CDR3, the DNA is TGTGCCAGCTCACCACCTACGGGGAGGGAGACCCAGTACTTC.

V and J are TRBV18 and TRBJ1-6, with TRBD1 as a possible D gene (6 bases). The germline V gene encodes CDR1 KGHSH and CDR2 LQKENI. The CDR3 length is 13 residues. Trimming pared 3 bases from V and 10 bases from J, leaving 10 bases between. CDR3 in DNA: TGTGCCAGCTCACCCAACAGGGCGTCACCCCTCCACTTT. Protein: CASSPNRASPLHF.

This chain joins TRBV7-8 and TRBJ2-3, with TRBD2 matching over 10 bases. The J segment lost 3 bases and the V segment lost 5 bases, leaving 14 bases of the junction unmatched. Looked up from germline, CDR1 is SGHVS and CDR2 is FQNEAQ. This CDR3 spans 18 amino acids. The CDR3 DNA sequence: TGTGCCAGCAGCCTAAGGGCTAGCGGGAGACCTGGTACAGATACGCAGTATTTT. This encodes CASSLRASGRPGTDTQYF.

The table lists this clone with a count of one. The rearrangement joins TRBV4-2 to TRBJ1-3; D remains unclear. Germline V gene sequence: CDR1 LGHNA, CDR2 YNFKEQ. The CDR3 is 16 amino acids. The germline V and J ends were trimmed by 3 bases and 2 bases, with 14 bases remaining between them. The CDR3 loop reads CASSQPNAGTGNTIYF. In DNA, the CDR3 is TGTGCCAGCAGCCAGCCGAACGCGGGCACTGGAAACACCATATATTTT.

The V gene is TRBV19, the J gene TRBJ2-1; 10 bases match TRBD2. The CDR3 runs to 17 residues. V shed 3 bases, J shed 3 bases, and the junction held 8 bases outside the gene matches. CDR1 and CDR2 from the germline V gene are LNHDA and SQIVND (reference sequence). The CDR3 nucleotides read TGTGCCAGTAGTATGTCCAGCGGGAGGGTTGGCTACAATGAGCAGTTCTTC. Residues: CASSMSSGRVGYNEQFF.

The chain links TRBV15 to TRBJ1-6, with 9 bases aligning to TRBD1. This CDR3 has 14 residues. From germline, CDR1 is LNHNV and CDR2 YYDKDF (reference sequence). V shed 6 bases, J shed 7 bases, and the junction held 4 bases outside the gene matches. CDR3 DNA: TGTGCCACCAGTATAGACAGGGGGAATTCACCCCTCCACTTT. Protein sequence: CATSIDRGNSPLHF.

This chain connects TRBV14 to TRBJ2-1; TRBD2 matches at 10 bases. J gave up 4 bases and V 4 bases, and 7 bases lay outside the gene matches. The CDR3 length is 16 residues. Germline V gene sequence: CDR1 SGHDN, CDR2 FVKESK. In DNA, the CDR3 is TGTGCCAGCAGCCGGATCAGCGGGAGGGGGTACAATGAGCAGTTCTTC. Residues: CASSRISGRGYNEQFF.

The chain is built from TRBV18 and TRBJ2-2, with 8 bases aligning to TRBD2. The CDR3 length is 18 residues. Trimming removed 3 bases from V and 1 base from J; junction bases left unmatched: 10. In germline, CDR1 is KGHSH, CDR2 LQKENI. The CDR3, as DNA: TGTGCCAGCTCACCCCGGGGAAGCGGGAGAGAGAACACCGGGGAGCTGTTTTTT. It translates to CASSPRGSGRENTGELFF.